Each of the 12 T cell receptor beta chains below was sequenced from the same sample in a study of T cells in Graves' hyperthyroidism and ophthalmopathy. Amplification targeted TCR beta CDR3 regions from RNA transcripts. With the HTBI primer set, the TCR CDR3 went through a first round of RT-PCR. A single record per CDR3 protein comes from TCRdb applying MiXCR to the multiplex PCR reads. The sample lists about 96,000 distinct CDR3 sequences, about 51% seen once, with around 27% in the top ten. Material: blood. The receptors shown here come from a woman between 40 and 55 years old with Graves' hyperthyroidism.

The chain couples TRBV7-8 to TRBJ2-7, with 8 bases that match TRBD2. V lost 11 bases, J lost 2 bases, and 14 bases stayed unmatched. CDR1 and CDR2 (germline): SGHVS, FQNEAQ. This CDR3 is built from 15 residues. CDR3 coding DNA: TGTGCCTGGAGTCATGTAACTAGCGGCCCCTACGAGCAGTACTTC. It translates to CAWSHVTSGPYEQYF. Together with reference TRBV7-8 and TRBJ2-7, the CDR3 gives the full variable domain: GAGVSQSPRYKVAKRGQDVALRCDPISGHVSLFWYQQALGQGPEFLTYFQNEAQLDKSGLPSDRFFAERPEGSVSTLKIQRTQQEDSAVYLCAWSHVTSGPYEQYFGPGTRLTVT.

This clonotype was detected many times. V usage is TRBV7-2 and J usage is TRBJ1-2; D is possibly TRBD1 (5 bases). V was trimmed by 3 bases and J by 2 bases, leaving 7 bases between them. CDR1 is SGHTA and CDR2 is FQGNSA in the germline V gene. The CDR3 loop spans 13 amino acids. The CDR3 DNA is TGTGCCAGCAGCTTCGGGGGAAACTATGGCTACACCTTC. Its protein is CASSFGGNYGYTF.

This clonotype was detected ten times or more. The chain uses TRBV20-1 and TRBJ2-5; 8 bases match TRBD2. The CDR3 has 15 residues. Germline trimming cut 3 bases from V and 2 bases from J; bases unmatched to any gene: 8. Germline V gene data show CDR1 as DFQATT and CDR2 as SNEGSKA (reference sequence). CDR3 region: CSARDSGKLQETQYF. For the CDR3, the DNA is TGCAGTGCTAGGGATAGCGGGAAGTTACAAGAGACCCAGTACTTC.

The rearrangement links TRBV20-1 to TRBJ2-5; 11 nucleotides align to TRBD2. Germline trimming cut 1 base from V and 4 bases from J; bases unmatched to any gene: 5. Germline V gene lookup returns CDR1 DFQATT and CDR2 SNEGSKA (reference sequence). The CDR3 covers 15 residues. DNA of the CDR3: TGCAGTGCTAGAGCCCTCGGACTAGCGGGAGAGACCCAGTACTTC. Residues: CSARALGLAGETQYF.

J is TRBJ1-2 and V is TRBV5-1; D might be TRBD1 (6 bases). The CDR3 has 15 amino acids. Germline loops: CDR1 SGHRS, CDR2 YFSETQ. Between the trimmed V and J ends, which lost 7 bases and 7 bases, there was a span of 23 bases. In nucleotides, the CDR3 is TGCGCCAGCCGGTTTCCGACGAGGACAGTCCGTGGCTACACCTTC. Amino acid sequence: CASRFPTRTVRGYTF.

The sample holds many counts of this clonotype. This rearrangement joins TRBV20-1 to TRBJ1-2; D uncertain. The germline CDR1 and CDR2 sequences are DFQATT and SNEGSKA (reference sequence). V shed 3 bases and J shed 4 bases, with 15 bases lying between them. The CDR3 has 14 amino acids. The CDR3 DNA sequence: TGCAGTGCTAGTAGTATCTCGGAGGGCTATGGCTACACCTTC. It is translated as CSASSISEGYGYTF.

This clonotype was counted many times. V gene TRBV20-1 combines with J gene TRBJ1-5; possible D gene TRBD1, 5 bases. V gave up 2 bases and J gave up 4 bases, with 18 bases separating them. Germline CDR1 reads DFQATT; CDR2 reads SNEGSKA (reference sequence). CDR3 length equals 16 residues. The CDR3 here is CSARTPTAFANQPQHF. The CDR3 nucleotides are TGCAGTGCTAGAACCCCGACAGCCTTCGCGAATCAGCCCCAGCATTTT.

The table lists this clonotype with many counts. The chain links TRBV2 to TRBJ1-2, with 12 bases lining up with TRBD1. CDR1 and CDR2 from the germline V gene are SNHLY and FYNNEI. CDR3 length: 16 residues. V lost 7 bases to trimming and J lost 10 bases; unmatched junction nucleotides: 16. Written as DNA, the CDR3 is TGTGCCAGCAACCCCCCGATGGGACAGGGGGCATCATTCTACACCTTC. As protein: CASNPPMGQGASFYTF.

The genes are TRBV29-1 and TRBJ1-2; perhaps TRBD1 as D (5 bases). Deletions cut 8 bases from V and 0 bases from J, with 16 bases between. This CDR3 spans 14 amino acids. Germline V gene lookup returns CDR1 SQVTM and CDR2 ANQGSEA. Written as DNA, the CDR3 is TGCAGCTCACCACGGGTGACAGCTAACTATGGCTACACCTTC. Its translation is CSSPRVTANYGYTF.

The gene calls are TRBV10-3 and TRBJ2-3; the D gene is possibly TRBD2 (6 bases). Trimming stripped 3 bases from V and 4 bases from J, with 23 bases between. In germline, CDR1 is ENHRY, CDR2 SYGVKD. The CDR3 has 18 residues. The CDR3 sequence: CAISENGGWGPAADTQYF. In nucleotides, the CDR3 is TGTGCCATCAGTGAAAACGGAGGGTGGGGACCTGCTGCAGATACGCAGTATTTT.

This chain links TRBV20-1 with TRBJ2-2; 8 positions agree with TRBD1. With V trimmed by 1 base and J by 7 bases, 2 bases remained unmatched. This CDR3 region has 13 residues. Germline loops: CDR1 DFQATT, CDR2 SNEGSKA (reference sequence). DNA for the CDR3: TGCAGTGCTAGAGGTGGACAGGGCGGGGAGCTGTTTTTT. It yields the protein CSARGGQGGELFF.

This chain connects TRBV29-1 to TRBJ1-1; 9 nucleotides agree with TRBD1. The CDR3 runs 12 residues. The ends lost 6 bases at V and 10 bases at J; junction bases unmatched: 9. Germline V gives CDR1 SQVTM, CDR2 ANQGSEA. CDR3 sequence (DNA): TGCAGCGTAGTCGGACAGGGGAGGATAGCTTTCTTT. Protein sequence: CSVVGQGRIAFF.